A single sample gave rise to the 28 T cell receptor beta chains below, sequenced in a study of blood T cell repertoires in COVID-19. TCRdb's copy holds only in-frame clones and misses some; the assay was immunoSEQ multiplex PCR. The sample comprises 500,000 or so clones, around 90% of which are singletons, and 0.7% rests with the top ten. The sequenced sample was PBMCs or T cells enriched from blood (not recorded which). The receptors come from a woman aged 18-35 years who had recovered from COVID-19.

V is TRBV19 and J is TRBJ2-5; TRBD1 is a possible D gene (5 bases). The CDR3 has 14 residues. Trimming shortened V by 8 bases and J by 3 bases, and 16 bases separated the two germline ends. The V gene's germline CDR1 is LNHDA and CDR2 SQIVND (reference sequence). CDR3 residues: CASGWGSRKETQYF. For the CDR3, the DNA is TGTGCCAGTGGCTGGGGCTCAAGGAAAGAGACCCAGTACTTC.

A remark on this clone: The same CDR3 can be traced to other DNA sequences in this sample. The chain uses TRBV28 and TRBJ1-1; D gene unclear. The V end was cut by 7 bases, the J end by 2 bases, with 8 bases between. This CDR3 contains 12 residues. The germline CDR1 and CDR2 sequences are MDHEN and SYDVKM. CDR3 sequence: CASTGGNTEAFF. The CDR3 coding sequence is TGTGCCAGCACTGGCGGAAACACTGAAGCTTTCTTT.

J is TRBJ1-1 and V is TRBV3-1 (or the pseudogene TRBV3-2), with D possibly being TRBD1 (6 bases). The CDR3 loop spans 15 amino acids. Germline V CDR1 and CDR2: LGHDT, YNNKEL (reference sequence). With 0 bases removed from V and 4 bases from J, the gap between germline ends came to 12 bases. The CDR3 sequence is CASSQEQGWGTEAFF. The CDR3 nucleotides are TGTGCCAGCAGCCAAGAACAGGGTTGGGGCACTGAAGCTTTCTTT.

The V call is TRBV5-4, the J call TRBJ1-2; 8 bases line up with TRBD1. CDR1 and CDR2 from the germline V gene are SGHNT and YYREEE (reference sequence). The CDR3 is made up of 15 amino acids. The J segment lost 4 bases and the V segment lost 4 bases, leaving 9 bases of the junction unmatched. CDR3 sequence: CASSPDRDSRYGYTF. The CDR3 DNA is TGTGCCAGCAGCCCGGACAGGGACTCGCGCTATGGCTACACCTTC.

V and J are TRBV18 and TRBJ1-5, with D maybe TRBD1 (5 bases). Germline V gene sequence: CDR1 KGHSH, CDR2 LQKENI. Trimming removed 6 bases from V and 0 bases from J, with 12 bases in between. The CDR3 has 15 residues. CDR3 sequence reads: CASSSGGYSNQPQHF. The CDR3, as DNA: TGTGCCAGCTCCTCGGGGGGGTATAGCAATCAGCCCCAGCATTTT.

The chain employs TRBV7-9 and TRBJ1-1; TRBD1 agrees at 8 bases. CDR3 length: 15 residues. The J segment lost 2 bases and the V segment lost 5 bases, leaving 7 bases of the junction unmatched. Germline CDR1 SEHNR, CDR2 FQNEAQ (reference sequence). DNA of the CDR3: TGTGCCAGCAGCCCAGACAGGGGCATAAACACTGAAGCTTTCTTT. Protein: CASSPDRGINTEAFF.

The chain is built from TRBV28 and TRBJ1-3; perhaps TRBD1 as D (6 bases). The CDR3 is made up of 18 amino acids. In germline, CDR1 is MDHEN, CDR2 SYDVKM. V lost 7 bases and J 1 base, leaving 23 bases between the germline ends. The CDR3 reads CASTLIWDTISSGNTIYF. The CDR3 nucleotides read TGTGCCAGCACCTTGATTTGGGACACCATCAGTTCTGGAAACACCATATATTTT.

The gene calls are TRBV5-5 and TRBJ2-3, with D possibly matching TRBD1 (5 bases). V gave up 3 bases and J gave up 3 bases, with 14 bases separating them. CDR3 length: 15 residues. CDR1 is SGHKS, CDR2 YYEKEE, per germline (reference sequence). The chain's CDR3 is CASSYPPDTTDTQYF. CDR3 coding DNA: TGTGCCAGCAGCTACCCCCCGGACACAACAGATACGCAGTATTTT.

V usage is TRBV11-2 and J usage is TRBJ2-7; 9 bases match TRBD1. Germline V CDR1 and CDR2: SGHAT, FQNNGV. This CDR3 comprises 17 residues. V was clipped by 8 bases and J by 0 bases; unmatched bases: 14. As DNA, the CDR3 is TGTGCCAGCCGCTCTCTGAAAGGGACAGGGAGCTCCTACGAGCAGTACTTC. This sequence encodes CASRSLKGTGSSYEQYF.

The chain uses TRBV5-5 and TRBJ1-6; D is undetermined. CDR3 length equals 16 residues. V was trimmed by 0 bases and J by 5 bases, leaving 12 bases between them. Germline-derived CDR1 and CDR2 are SGHKS and YYEKEE (reference sequence). This chain's CDR3 is CASSLVEGRNNSPLHF. The CDR3 bases are TGTGCCAGCAGCTTGGTGGAGGGCCGGAATAATTCACCCCTCCACTTT.

The genes are TRBV2 and TRBJ2-7; 8 nucleotides match TRBD2. The germline V gene has CDR1 SNHLY and CDR2 FYNNEI. This CDR3 has 15 residues. The ends lost 2 bases at V and 4 bases at J; junction bases unmatched: 7. This chain's CDR3 is CASSETSGGQYEQYF. CDR3 DNA: TGTGCCAGCAGTGAAACTAGCGGTGGTCAATACGAGCAGTACTTC.

This clone was seen once. The rearrangement links TRBV4-1 to TRBJ1-2, with 10 bases identical to TRBD1. Trimming at V came to 1 base and at J to 8 bases, leaving 4 bases not matched to a gene. CDR3 size: 14 residues. Germline-derived CDR1 and CDR2 are MGHRA and YSYEKL. CDR3 nucleotides: TGCGCCAGCAGCCAAGGCCGGGACAGGGGCGGCTACACCTTC. It codes for CASSQGRDRGGYTF.

The sample holds one count of this clone. The chain joins TRBV18 to TRBJ2-2; D is uncertain. Trimming left V 6 bases short and J 1 base short, with 9 bases between. This CDR3 has 14 residues. Germline assignment: CDR1 KGHSH and CDR2 LQKENI. CDR3 loop: CASSRGQNTGELFF. The CDR3, as DNA: TGTGCCAGCTCCAGAGGCCAGAACACCGGGGAGCTGTTTTTT.

The chain recombines TRBV28 with TRBJ2-1; 13 bases line up with TRBD2. Germline V CDR1 and CDR2: MDHEN, SYDVKM. V shed 6 bases and J 0 bases; nucleotides not matched to a gene: 2. The CDR3 contains 16 residues. The CDR3 DNA reads TGTGCCAGCAGGCGACTAGCGGGGGGCTCCTACAATGAGCAGTTCTTC. This codes for CASRRLAGGSYNEQFF.

V and J are TRBV6-5 and TRBJ1-5; D possibly corresponds to TRBD1 (5 bases). Germline V lookup: CDR1 MNHEY, CDR2 SVGAGI. Trimming stripped 6 bases from V and 6 bases from J, with 12 bases between. This CDR3 spans 13 amino acids. The CDR3 reads CASRTLGGQPQHF. The CDR3 DNA reads TGTGCCAGCAGGACACTCGGGGGTCAGCCCCAGCATTTT.

This clone was recorded once. Written as DNA, the CDR3 is TGTGCCAGCAGTGATCAGGGTAGAGGAAACACTGAAGCTTTCTTT. Its protein product is CASSDQGRGNTEAFF. The rearrangement joins TRBV2 to TRBJ1-1; possibly TRBD1 for D (5 bases). Looked up from germline, CDR1 is SNHLY and CDR2 is FYNNEI. This CDR3 is built from 15 residues. Trimming left V 3 bases short and J 2 bases short, with 13 bases between.

The chain employs TRBV25-1 and TRBJ1-3; 8 nucleotides align to TRBD1. Germline CDR1 and CDR2: MGHDK and SYGVNS. V was pared by 6 bases and J by 0 bases, with 4 bases of the junction left unmatched. The CDR3 runs 15 residues. For the CDR3, the DNA is TGTGCCAGCAGCCTACAGGGGGGCTCTGGAAACACCATATATTTT. This sequence encodes CASSLQGGSGNTIYF.

The chain joins TRBV6-5 to TRBJ1-4, with D possibly being TRBD1 (5 bases). This CDR3 is 11 amino acids long. CDR1 is MNHEY and CDR2 is SVGAGI in the germline V gene. V lost 10 bases and J lost 7, with 10 bases in between. CDR3 loop: CATSRGEKLFF. The DNA for the CDR3 is TGTGCCACTTCTAGGGGTGAAAAACTGTTTTTT.

The chain employs TRBV28 and TRBJ1-1; 12 bases map to TRBD1. This CDR3 contains 18 residues. J was trimmed by 5 bases and V by 5 bases; bases with no gene match: 15. The germline V gene has CDR1 MDHEN and CDR2 SYDVKM. CDR3 residues: CASSPRLRDRGRRTEAFF. CDR3 sequence (DNA): TGTGCCAGCAGTCCCCGCCTGCGGGACAGGGGGCGCCGGACTGAAGCTTTCTTT.

The chain is built from TRBV10-2 and TRBJ2-7, with 7 bases identical to TRBD1. The trim removed 6 bases at V and 3 bases at J, leaving 8 bases unmatched. From germline, CDR1 is WSHSY and CDR2 SAAADI. The CDR3 totals 14 residues. CDR3 amino acids: CASSSGTAVYEQYF. The CDR3 DNA reads as TGCGCCAGCAGCTCCGGGACAGCAGTCTACGAGCAGTACTTC.

V gene TRBV19 combines with J gene TRBJ1-4, with D possibly matching TRBD1 (6 bases). The CDR3 runs 13 residues. The ends were cut back, 11 bases at V and 2 bases at J, with 12 bases in the middle. Looked up from germline, CDR1 is LNHDA and CDR2 is SQIVND (reference sequence). In DNA form, the CDR3 reads TGTGCCTCCGCTCAGGGGACTAATGAAAAACTGTTTTTT. This gives the protein CASAQGTNEKLFF. Full variable domain (rest looked up from reference TRBV19 and TRBJ1-4): DGGITQSPKYLFRKEGQNVTLSCEQNLNHDAMYWYRQDPGQGLRLIYYSQIVNDFQKGDIAEGYSVSREKKESFPLTVTSAQKNPTAFYLCASAQGTNEKLFFGSGTQLSVL.

The rearrangement uses TRBV6-1 and TRBJ1-3; D unresolved. V lost 2 bases to trimming and J lost 0 bases, with 5 bases between them. Germline V gene data show CDR1 as MNHNS and CDR2 as SASEGT. The CDR3 sequence is 14 residues long. The CDR3 nucleotides read TGTGCCAGCAGTGAACTGTACTCTGGAAACACCATATATTTT. Protein sequence: CASSELYSGNTIYF.

Regarding this clone: One end of the junction does not line up with germline, which may come from a read error. The chain is built from TRBV7-7 and TRBJ1-5; TRBD1 matches 7 bases. CDR3 length: 18 residues. Germline V gene data show CDR1 as SSHAT and CDR2 as FNYEAQ (reference sequence). CDR3 coding DNA: TGTGCTAGCAGCTTTAATCGTGGCAGGGGGTCCCTCAATCAGCCCCAGCATTTT. Amino acid sequence: CASSFNRGRGSLNQPQHF.

The CDR3, as DNA: TGTGCCAGCACCAGAGACAGATCGAACACTGAAGCTTTCTTT. This translates into CASTRDRSNTEAFF. This chain connects TRBV6-5 to TRBJ1-1, with D possibly matching TRBD1 (5 bases). In germline, CDR1 is MNHEY, CDR2 SVGAGI. With 7 bases removed from V and 1 base from J, the gap between germline ends came to 13 bases. The CDR3 runs to 14 residues.

The rearrangement uses TRBV11-3 and TRBJ1-1; TRBD1 is a possible D gene (6 bases). Germline CDR1 reads SGHNT; CDR2 reads YENEEA. This CDR3 is built from 15 residues. V was trimmed by 5 bases and J by 4 bases, leaving 17 bases between them. As DNA, the CDR3 is TGTGCCAGCAGCCCCAGAGGGGGAGAGGGCACTGAAGCTTTCTTT. Residues: CASSPRGGEGTEAFF.

This rearrangement joins TRBV5-5 to TRBJ1-6; TRBD1 is a possible D gene (6 bases). V lost 4 bases and J lost 7, with 18 bases in between. The CDR3 contains 16 residues. In germline, CDR1 is SGHKS, CDR2 YYEKEE (reference sequence). The CDR3 nucleotides are TGTGCCAGCAGCGAAGGACAGCAACCCTTCAATTCACCCCTCCACTTT. The encoded protein is CASSEGQQPFNSPLHF.

The chain combines TRBV19 with TRBJ1-1, with a possible D match to TRBD1 (6 bases). Germline V gene sequence: CDR1 LNHDA, CDR2 SQIVND (reference sequence). The CDR3 has 14 amino acids. Trimming stripped 5 bases from V and 5 bases from J, with 15 bases between. The CDR3 coding sequence is TGTGCCAGTAGTCTCATTACACAGGGAACTGAAGCTTTCTTT. Protein sequence: CASSLITQGTEAFF. The full variable domain, completed using reference TRBV19 and TRBJ1-1, is DGGITQSPKYLFRKEGQNVTLSCEQNLNHDAMYWYRQDPGQGLRLIYYSQIVNDFQKGDIAEGYSVSREKKESFPLTVTSAQKNPTAFYLCASSLITQGTEAFFGQGTRLTVV.

V and J are TRBV25-1 and TRBJ1-1; possible D gene TRBD1, 5 bases. CDR3 size: 13 residues. The germline CDR1 and CDR2 sequences are MGHDK and SYGVNS. V lost 5 bases to trimming and J lost 3 bases, with 10 bases between them. CDR3 nucleotide sequence: TGTGCCAGCAGTTCTTGGGGGGACACTGAAGCTTTCTTT. This sequence encodes CASSSWGDTEAFF.